Following are 7 T cell receptor beta chains from one sample sequenced in a study of beta chain features in type 1 diabetes. As every portion of the isolated RNA was reverse transcribed, the sequencing read expressed TCRB transcripts. Clones were sequenced by immunoSEQ multiplex PCR, and TCRdb holds only the in-frame ones, with some missing. This sample has about 170,000 clones, with 6.5% to 8.5% found just once. Their antigens are not known. Study-wide results and caveats: Researchers report that Type 1 diabetes patients had moderately but significantly shorter TCRB CDR3s across all four CD4+ subsets.

Material for sequencing was central memory CD4+ T cells from blood. All receptors come from a man younger than 30 with type 1 diabetes.

This chain connects TRBV5-6 to TRBJ2-5, with 7 nucleotides matching TRBD1. This CDR3 has 14 residues. Per the germline V gene, CDR1 is SGHDT and CDR2 is YYEEEE. V dropped 4 bases and J dropped 1; count of bases not matched to a gene: 4. CDR3 region: CASSQTGTQETQYF. CDR3 coding DNA: TGTGCCAGCAGCCAGACAGGGACCCAAGAGACCCAGTACTTC. Full variable domain (remainder filled in from reference TRBV5-6 and TRBJ2-5): DAGVTQSPTHLIKTRGQQVTLRCSPKSGHDTVSWYQQALGQGPQFIFQYYEEEERQRGNFPDRFSGHQFPNYSSELNVNALLLGDSALYLCASSQTGTQETQYFGPGTRLLVL.

CDR3 nucleotides: TGTGCCAGCAGCGGGGGGGGTGCCGGCAGCGGGGAGCTGTTTTTT. Amino acids: CASSGGGAGSGELFF. The chain uses TRBV7-6 and TRBJ2-2; 7 bases map to TRBD2. This CDR3 comprises 15 residues. V lost 5 bases and J lost 7; bases outside the gene matches: 10. Germline V gives CDR1 SGHVS, CDR2 FNYEAQ.

V gene TRBV6-5 combines with J gene TRBJ1-3; D is uncertain. V was pared by 9 bases and J by 4 bases, with 13 bases between. The CDR3 loop spans 13 amino acids. CDR1 and CDR2 (germline): MNHEY, SVGAGI. The CDR3 loop is CASKLVGGNTIYF. Written as DNA, the CDR3 is TGTGCCAGTAAATTGGTGGGCGGAAACACCATATATTTT.

The J gene is TRBJ1-2, the V gene TRBV7-8; no clear D. The length of the CDR3 is 13 residues. V was cut by 3 bases and J by 8 bases, with 13 bases left in between. Germline loops: CDR1 SGHVS, CDR2 FQNEAQ. DNA for the CDR3: TGTGCCAGCAGCTTCGACCCGGAGGGAGGCTACACCTTC. Protein sequence: CASSFDPEGGYTF.

The CDR3 is CASSSGGSTDTQYF. DNA for the CDR3: TGTGCCAGCAGCTCCGGGGGGAGCACAGATACGCAGTATTTT. The chain recombines TRBV7-9 with TRBJ2-3; 7 nucleotides agree with TRBD2. The trim removed 4 bases at V and 0 bases at J, leaving 1 base unmatched. Germline V lookup: CDR1 SEHNR, CDR2 FQNEAQ (reference sequence). The CDR3 length is 14 residues.

This sequence joins TRBV6-5 and TRBJ2-7; D remains ambiguous. The CDR3 contains 13 residues. Trimming stripped 6 bases from V and 4 bases from J, with 13 bases between. Germline loops: CDR1 MNHEY, CDR2 SVGAGI. This CDR3 is CASSRIEWYEQYF. CDR3 nucleotides: TGTGCCAGCAGCCGTATTGAGTGGTACGAGCAGTACTTC.

The chain uses TRBV18 and TRBJ1-5; tentative D call: TRBD1 (5 bases). The V end was cut by 3 bases, the J end by 9 bases, with 15 bases between. The CDR3 length is 14 residues. The germline CDR1 and CDR2 sequences are KGHSH and LQKENI. CDR3 residues: CASSPRQWEGPQHF. The DNA of the CDR3 is TGTGCCAGCTCACCCAGACAGTGGGAAGGGCCCCAGCATTTT.